A selection of T cell receptor beta chains follows, all from one sample in a study of cytomegalovirus exposure and HLA in healthy donors. Repertoires were generated with immunoSEQ multiplex PCR, while TCRdb's copy carries only in-frame clones and drops some. The sample lists under 200,000 clones, 80% occurring once. What was sequenced was PBMCs. The receptors derive from a man aged 35 to 55 in good health and CMV-seronegative. The CDR3 runs from the conserved cysteine through the conserved F or W. D genes are given only for firm matches. Some rows have no size entry. The others give once, few or many, or a class for an expanded clone.

J | size | D | V | CDR3 | DNA
TRBJ2-5 | once | TRBD2 | TRBV4-1 | CASSSREAGGLQETQYF | TGCGCCAGCAGCTCCCGGGAGGCGGGGGGGCTCCAAGAGACCCAGTACTTC
TRBJ1-1 | NA | NA | TRBV30 | CAWSAQGQTEAFF | TGTGCCTGGAGTGCACAGGGTCAGACTGAAGCTTTCTTT
TRBJ1-1 | NA | NA | TRBV7-2 | CASSFRRGDTEAFF | TGTGCCAGCAGCTTTCGACGGGGGGACACTGAAGCTTTCTTT
TRBJ2-5 | NA | NA | TRBV2 | CASRGPAETQYF | TGTGCCAGTAGGGGCCCCGCCGAGACCCAGTACTTC
TRBJ2-2 | NA | NA | TRBV5-1 | CASSLSGTTNTGELFF | TGCGCCAGCAGCTTGAGCGGGACAACGAACACCGGGGAGCTGTTTTTT
TRBJ2-1 | NA | TRBD1 | TRBV11-2 | CASSLLTGGYNEQFF | TGTGCCAGCAGCTTACTGACAGGGGGCTACAATGAGCAGTTCTTC
TRBJ2-2 | NA | NA | TRBV5-4 | CASSRLGQGNTGELFF | TGTGCCAGCAGCCGCCTAGGCCAGGGTAACACCGGGGAGCTGTTTTTT
TRBJ2-7 | NA | TRBD1 | TRBV9 | CASSAGTGVHEQYF | TGTGCCAGCAGCGCCGGGACAGGGGTCCACGAGCAGTACTTC
TRBJ2-7 | once | TRBD2 | TRBV7-2 | CASSLDEGGSREQYF | TGTGCCAGCAGCTTAGACGAGGGAGGGTCGCGCGAGCAGTACTTC
TRBJ2-7 | NA | NA | TRBV18 | CASSPLGAYEQYF | TGTGCCAGCTCACCTTTAGGGGCCTACGAGCAGTACTTC
TRBJ2-1 | NA | TRBD2 | TRBV19 | CASSLAGSSYNEQFF | TGTGCCAGTAGTTTAGCGGGGAGCTCCTACAATGAGCAGTTCTTC
TRBJ2-3 | NA | TRBD2 | TRBV5-4 | CASRSNSGGARDTQYF | TGTGCCAGCAGGTCCAATAGCGGGGGGGCCAGGGATACGCAGTATTTT
TRBJ1-5 | NA | NA | TRBV5-6 | CASSLINQPQHF | TGTGCCAGCAGCTTGATAAATCAGCCCCAGCATTTT
TRBJ1-4 | NA | NA | TRBV6-5 | CASSYATANEKLFF | TGTGCCAGCAGTTACGCAACGGCTAATGAAAAACTGTTTTTT
TRBJ2-3 | NA | NA | TRBV2 | CASSVRGGTTDTQYF | TGTGCCAGCAGTGTCCGGGGCGGGACCACAGATACGCAGTATTTT
TRBJ2-7 | NA | NA | TRBV7-9 | CASSFDSSPYEQYF | TGTGCCAGCAGCTTTGACAGTTCCCCCTACGAGCAGTACTTC
TRBJ1-2 | NA | NA | TRBV29-1 | CSAQWNYGYTF | TGCAGCGCCCAGTGGAACTATGGCTACACCTTC
TRBJ2-7 | NA | NA | TRBV7-2 | CASSDQTRKQYF | TGTGCCAGCAGCGATCAGACTAGAAAGCAGTACTTC